This note documents a single TCR beta chain sequence. Antigen specificity is unknown. The germline V gene encodes CDR1 MDHEN and CDR2 SYDVKM. CDR3 size: 15 residues. V shed 5 bases and J 4 bases; nucleotides not matched to a gene: 7. This sample was taken from a study of cytomegalovirus exposure and HLA in healthy donors. Points from the study as a whole: Later analysis demonstrated an association between a missense DCLRE1C variant and TCR beta V- and J-gene trimming. Investigators reported 150 to 200 TCR beta chains as tied to cytomegalovirus. Most subjects had HLA-A and HLA-B alleles reportedly predicted accurately by TCR beta sequences.

The primer mix had 60 Vbeta and 13 Jbeta primers. Authors' data handling: Unique TCR beta chains numbered around 75 million in a later analysis, with roughly 10 million shared. Assay: immunoSEQ multiplex PCR; the TCRdb copy retains only in-frame clones and omits some. V and J calls and clone size are as listed in that table; D and trimming were resolved from the DNA. The sample has some 100,000 clones; more than 80% are singletons. This receptor was taken from a man aged 25 to 40 in good health and CMV-seronegative. Sequenced input: PBMCs. The chain recombines TRBV28 with TRBJ2-2; 7 bases map to TRBD1. The CDR3 DNA sequence: TGTGCCAGCAGTCGTGAGGGGGCCGGCACCGGGGAGCTGTTTTTT. Its translation: CASSREGAGTGELFF. Filled out from reference TRBV28 and TRBJ2-2, the complete variable domain reads DVKVTQSSRYLVKRTGEKVFLECVQDMDHENMFWYRQDPGLGLRLIYFSYDVKMKEKGDIPEGYSVSREKKERFSLILESASTNQTSMYLCASSREGAGTGELFFGEGSRLTVL.